The entry that follows covers one TCR beta chain sequence. What it binds is not known. The table came from immunoSEQ multiplex PCR; TCRdb's copy has only in-frame clones and leaves some out. Of roughly 90,000 clones listed, around 93% are singletons. These data belong to a study of cytomegalovirus exposure and HLA in healthy donors. In the study overall: The same platform as the roughly 700 first-cohort repertoires was used for the roughly 130 validation repertoires, a later analysis reported. Findings and caveats of the study: The study labeled 180 or so TCR beta chains cytomegalovirus-associated.

The CDR3 contains 15 residues. The germline gives CDR1 ENHRY, CDR2 SYGVKD. The trim removed 0 bases at V and 7 bases at J, leaving 5 bases unmatched. The rearrangement uses TRBV10-3 and TRBJ2-1; 8 bases are shared with TRBD1. The clonotype was recovered from a woman aged 25 to 39 in good health and CMV-seropositive. Sequencing was done on a sample of PBMCs. The CDR3 bases are TGTGCCATCAGTGAGTCCGGCAGGGGGCAAAATGAGCAGTTCTTC. Its translation is CAISESGRGQNEQFF.